These 3 T cell receptor beta chains were sequenced from one sample in a study of blood T cell repertoires in COVID-19. Method: immunoSEQ multiplex PCR; TCRdb's copy keeps in-frame clones and lacks some. The sample lists around 230,000 clones; 70% to 90% were seen once. Sequencing was carried out using peripheral blood. Every receptor here comes from a man in his fifties or sixties with COVID-19, enrolled during active disease.

J is TRBJ1-1 and V is TRBV6-2 or TRBV6-3; the match to TRBD1 covers 11 bases. There are 15 residues in the CDR3. Germline values: CDR1 MNHEY, CDR2 SVGEGT. V gave up 4 bases and J gave up 1 base; unmatched junction bases: 2. The DNA for the CDR3 is TGTGCCAGCAGTTCGGGACAGGGGGGGAACACTGAAGCTTTCTTT. This encodes CASSSGQGGNTEAFF.

This sequence joins TRBV27 and TRBJ1-6; D might be TRBD1 (6 bases). Deletions cut 8 bases from V and 5 bases from J, with 10 bases between. Germline CDR1 and CDR2: MNHEY and SMNVEV (reference sequence). The CDR3 consists of 13 residues. The CDR3 DNA reads TGTGCCAGCGGGGACACCCATAATTCACCCCTCCACTTT. It specifies CASGDTHNSPLHF.

V usage is TRBV5-4 and J usage is TRBJ2-1, with a tentative D call TRBD2 (6 bases). CDR3 length: 14 amino acids. The germline V gene has CDR1 SGHNT and CDR2 YYREEE (reference sequence). The germline V and J ends were trimmed by 3 bases and 8 bases, with 15 bases remaining between them. In DNA form, the CDR3 reads TGTGCCAGCAGCTCATGGAGGGCTAGCGATGAGCAGTTCTTC. It yields the protein CASSSWRASDEQFF.